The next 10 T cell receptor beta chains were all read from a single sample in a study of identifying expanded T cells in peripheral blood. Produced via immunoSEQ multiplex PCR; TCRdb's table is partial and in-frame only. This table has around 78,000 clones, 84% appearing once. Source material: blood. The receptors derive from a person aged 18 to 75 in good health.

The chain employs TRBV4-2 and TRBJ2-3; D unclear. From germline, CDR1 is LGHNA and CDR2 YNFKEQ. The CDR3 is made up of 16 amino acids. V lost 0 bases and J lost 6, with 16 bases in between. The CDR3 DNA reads TGTGCCAGCAGCCAAGAAAGTAGACTGCCCCGTGATACGCAGTATTTT. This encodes CASSQESRLPRDTQYF.

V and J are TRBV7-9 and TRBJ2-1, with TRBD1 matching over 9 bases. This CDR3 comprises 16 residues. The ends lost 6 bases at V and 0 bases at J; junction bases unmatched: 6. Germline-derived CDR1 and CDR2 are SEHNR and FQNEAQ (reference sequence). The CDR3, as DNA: TGTGCCAGCAGTTTCGGGACAGGGAGCTCCTACAATGAGCAGTTCTTC. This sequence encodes CASSFGTGSSYNEQFF. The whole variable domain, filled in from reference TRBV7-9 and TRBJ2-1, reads DTGVSQNPRHKITKRGQNVTFRCDPISEHNRLYWYRQTLGQGPEFLTYFQNEAQLEKSRLLSDRFSAERPKGSFSTLEIQRTEQGDSAMYLCASSFGTGSSYNEQFFGPGTRLTVL.

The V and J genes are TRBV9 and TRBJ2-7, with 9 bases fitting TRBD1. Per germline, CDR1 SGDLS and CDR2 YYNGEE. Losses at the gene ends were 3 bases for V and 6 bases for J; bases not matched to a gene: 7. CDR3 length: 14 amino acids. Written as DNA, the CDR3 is TGTGCCAGCAGCGCTGGGACAGGGTTTGGCGAGCAGTACTTC. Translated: CASSAGTGFGEQYF.

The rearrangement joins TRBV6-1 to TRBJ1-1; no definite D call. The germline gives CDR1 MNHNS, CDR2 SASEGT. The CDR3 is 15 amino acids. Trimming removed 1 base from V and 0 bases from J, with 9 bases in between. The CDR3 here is CASSEVLEVNTEAFF. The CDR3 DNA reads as TGTGCCAGCAGTGAAGTTCTAGAAGTGAACACTGAAGCTTTCTTT.

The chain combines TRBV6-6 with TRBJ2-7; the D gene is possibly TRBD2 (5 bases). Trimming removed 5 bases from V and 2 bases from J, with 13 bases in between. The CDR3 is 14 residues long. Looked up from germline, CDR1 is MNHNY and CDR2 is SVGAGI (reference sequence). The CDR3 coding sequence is TGTGCCAGCAGTGACATCATTAGCGCCTACGAGCAGTACTTC. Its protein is CASSDIISAYEQYF.

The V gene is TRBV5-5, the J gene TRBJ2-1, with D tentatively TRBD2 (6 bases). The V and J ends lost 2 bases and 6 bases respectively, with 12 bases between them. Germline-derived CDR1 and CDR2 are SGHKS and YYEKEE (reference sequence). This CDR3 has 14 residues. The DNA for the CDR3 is TGTGCCAGCAGCTTCGTTCCGGAGGGCAATGAGCAGTTCTTC. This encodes CASSFVPEGNEQFF.

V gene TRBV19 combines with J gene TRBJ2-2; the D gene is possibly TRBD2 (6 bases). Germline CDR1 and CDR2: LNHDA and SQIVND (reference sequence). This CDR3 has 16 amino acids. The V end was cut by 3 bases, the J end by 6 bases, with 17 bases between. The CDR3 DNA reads TGTGCCAGTAGTATTACTGGATTGGGGGGTGCCGGGGAGCTGTTTTTT. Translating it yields CASSITGLGGAGELFF. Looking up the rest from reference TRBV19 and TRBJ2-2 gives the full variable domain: DGGITQSPKYLFRKEGQNVTLSCEQNLNHDAMYWYRQDPGQGLRLIYYSQIVNDFQKGDIAEGYSVSREKKESFPLTVTSAQKNPTAFYLCASSITGLGGAGELFFGEGSRLTVL.

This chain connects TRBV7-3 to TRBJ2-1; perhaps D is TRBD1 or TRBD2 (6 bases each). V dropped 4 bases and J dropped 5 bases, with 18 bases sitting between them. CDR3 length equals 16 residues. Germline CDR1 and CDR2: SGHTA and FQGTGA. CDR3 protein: CASSSDYGGTNNEQFF. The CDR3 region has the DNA TGTGCCAGCAGCTCCGACTACGGCGGGACAAACAATGAGCAGTTCTTC.

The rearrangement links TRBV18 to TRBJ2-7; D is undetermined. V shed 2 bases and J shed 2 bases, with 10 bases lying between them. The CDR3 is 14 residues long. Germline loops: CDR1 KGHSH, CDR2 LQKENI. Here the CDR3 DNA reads TGTGCCAGCTCACCAGAAGGAGCAGCCTACGAGCAGTACTTC. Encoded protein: CASSPEGAAYEQYF.

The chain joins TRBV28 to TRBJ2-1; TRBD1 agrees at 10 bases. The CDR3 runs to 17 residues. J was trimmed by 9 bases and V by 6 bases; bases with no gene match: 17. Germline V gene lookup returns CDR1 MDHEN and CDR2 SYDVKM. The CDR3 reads CASSGGDRGPVETEQFF. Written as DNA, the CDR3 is TGTGCCAGCAGCGGGGGAGACAGGGGGCCGGTAGAGACTGAGCAGTTCTTC.